These T cell receptor beta chains were read from a single sample in a study of T cells in Graves' hyperthyroidism and ophthalmopathy. Via MiXCR, TCRdb re-called the multiplex PCR reads, giving one row per CDR3 protein. This table holds about 660,000 distinct CDR3 sequences, 40% to 55% found once. Sequenced input: peripheral blood or thyroid tissue (not recorded which). These receptors all come from an adult man with Graves' disease, either hyperthyroidism or ophthalmopathy (not recorded which). Each CDR3 is given with its conserved first and last residue. Fields, in order: D gene, V gene, clone size, J gene, CDR3 length, CDR3 protein, CDR3 DNA. The D gene is left open where the match is weak. Expanded clones are given a class, and other clones once, few, many or no size at all.

NA	TRBV29-1	NA	TRBJ1-2	10	CSVAERGHTF	TGCAGCGTAGCAGAGCGGGGCCACACCTTC
NA	TRBV7-7	NA	TRBJ2-5	14	CASSPDNVRETQYF	TGTGCTAGCAGCCCTGACAATGTTCGAGAGACCCAGTACTTC
TRBD1	TRBV29-1	NA	TRBJ1-5	13	CSVATGEGQPQHF	TGCAGCGTTGCGACAGGGGAGGGTCAGCCCCAGCATTTT
NA	TRBV5-1	NA	TRBJ2-2	14	CASSLDSGTGELFF	TGCGCCAGCAGCTTGGATTCAGGGACCGGGGAGCTGTTTTTT
NA	TRBV7-6	many	TRBJ2-5	14	CASSLEGDGETQYF	TGTGCCAGCAGCTTAGAGGGAGACGGAGAGACCCAGTACTTC
NA	TRBV11-1	NA	TRBJ2-7	12	CARSRTYYEQYF	TGTGCCAGAAGCCGGACATACTACGAGCAGTACTTC
NA	TRBV24-1	NA	TRBJ1-2	15	CATSARVDRDYGYTF	TGTGCCACCAGTGCTAGAGTCGACCGAGACTATGGCTACACCTTC
NA	TRBV7-2	NA	TRBJ1-5	16	CASSPTNIGLDQPQHF	TGTGCCAGCAGCCCTACAAATATAGGACTAGATCAGCCCCAGCATTTT
NA	TRBV2	few	TRBJ1-2	13	CASSGGAVNGYTF	TGTGCCAGCAGTGGGGGGGCAGTCAATGGCTACACCTTC
TRBD1	TRBV7-9	NA	TRBJ1-5	14	CASTVTGGHQPQHF	TGTGCCAGCACAGTAACAGGGGGCCATCAGCCCCAGCATTTT
TRBD2	TRBV7-9	few	TRBJ2-7	15	CASSSDSGTSYEQYF	TGTGCCAGCAGCTCGGATAGCGGGACCTCCTACGAGCAGTACTTC
NA	TRBV9	many	TRBJ1-5	13	CASSVGGRGPQHF	TGTGCCAGCAGCGTAGGAGGGAGGGGCCCCCAGCATTTT
NA	TRBV10-3	once	TRBJ2-6	14	CAISEGQGANVLTF	TGTGCCATCAGTGAGGGGCAGGGGGCCAACGTCCTGACTTTC
NA	TRBV6-6	many	TRBJ1-2	14	CASRLAQADYGYTF	TGTGCCAGCAGACTGGCGCAGGCAGACTATGGCTACACCTTC
TRBD1	TRBV7-9	NA	TRBJ1-1	14	CASSLTGKGTEAFF	TGTGCCAGCAGCTTGACAGGGAAGGGCACTGAAGCTTTCTTT
TRBD1	TRBV7-9	NA	TRBJ2-7	17	CASSLGSRDRGDYEQYF	TGTGCCAGCAGCTTGGGGAGCCGGGACAGGGGGGACTACGAGCAGTACTTC
NA	TRBV7-2	NA	TRBJ1-1	14	CASSPEGVNTEAFF	TGTGCCAGCAGCCCGGAGGGTGTTAACACTGAAGCCTTCTTT
NA	TRBV9	NA	TRBJ1-1	16	CASSPQGAGIHTEAFF	TGTGCCAGCAGCCCACAAGGCGCAGGGATTCACACTGAAGCTTTCTTT
TRBD1	TRBV4-1	NA	TRBJ1-3	16	CASSQDQGAWGNTIYF	TGCGCCAGCAGCCAAGACCAGGGGGCGTGGGGAAACACCATATATTTT
TRBD1	TRBV15	NA	TRBJ2-2	14	CATIQGANTGELFF	TGTGCCACTATACAGGGGGCGAACACCGGGGAGCTGTTTTTT
NA	TRBV6-6	many	TRBJ1-5	12	CASSSYSGPADF	TGTGCCAGCAGTTCCTACAGCGGACCCGCGGATTTT
NA	TRBV10-3	NA	TRBJ2-5	13	CAISEGSKETQYF	TGTGCCATCAGTGAAGGGTCAAAAGAGACCCAGTACTTC
NA	TRBV9	NA	TRBJ1-5	11	CASSSAQPQHF	TGTGCCAGCAGTTCGGCTCAGCCCCAGCATTTT
NA	TRBV10-3	NA	TRBJ2-6	16	CAIGRTARTGANVLTF	TGTGCCATCGGGAGGACAGCGAGAACTGGGGCTAACGTCCTGACTTTC
NA	TRBV12-2	few	TRBJ1-5	13	CASRLVRAGSQHF	TGTGCAAGTCGCTTAGTTAGGGCAGGGTCCCAGCATTTT
NA	TRBV19	NA	TRBJ1-6	15	CASSIPTAHPSPLHF	TGTGCTAGTAGTATCCCGACTGCGCATCCTTCACCCCTCCACTTT
NA	TRBV19	NA	TRBJ1-6	15	CASSPGPGPNSPLHF	TGTGCCAGCAGTCCCGGGCCGGGCCCTAATTCACCCCTCCACTTT
NA	TRBV7-2	NA	TRBJ2-5	15	CASSHGGRAQETQYF	TGTGCCAGCAGCCACGGGGGTCGGGCACAAGAGACCCAGTACTTC
TRBD1	TRBV7-9	NA	TRBJ1-4	15	CASSSRTGGFEKLFF	TGTGCCAGCAGCTCCCGGACAGGGGGCTTTGAAAAACTGTTTTTT
NA	TRBV7-6	few	TRBJ1-4	16	CASSFGQNPTNEKLFF	TGTGCCAGCAGCTTTGGACAGAACCCAACTAATGAAAAACTGTTTTTT
NA	TRBV12-3/TRBV12-4	few	TRBJ1-4	13	CASNPRVGEKLFF	TGTGCCAGCAACCCCAGGGTTGGGGAAAAACTGTTTTTT
NA	TRBV20-1	NA	TRBJ1-1	14	CSARDSSLNTEAFF	TGCAGTGCTAGAGATAGCAGCCTGAACACTGAAGCTTTCTTT
TRBD1	TRBV10-3	many	TRBJ1-1	15	CAIRSSGGGGTEAFF	TGTGCCATCAGATCGTCAGGGGGAGGTGGCACTGAAGCTTTCTTT
NA	TRBV5-4	few	TRBJ2-5	14	CATLDRGVRETQYF	TGTGCCACCCTTGACAGAGGGGTTCGAGAGACCCAGTACTTC
NA	TRBV7-7	NA	TRBJ1-2	15	CASSLGQGAGYGYTF	TGTGCTAGCAGCTTAGGGCAGGGAGCCGGGTATGGCTACACCTTC
TRBD1	TRBV24-1	once	TRBJ2-2	16	CATSEPGTGDTGELFF	TGTGCCACCAGTGAACCGGGGACAGGGGACACCGGGGAGCTGTTTTTT
TRBD1	TRBV2	NA	TRBJ2-7	13	CASSEGQGHEQYF	TGTGCCAGCAGTGAGGGACAGGGACACGAGCAGTACTTC
NA	TRBV19	many	TRBJ1-5	12	CASSMDSQPQHF	TGTGCCAGTAGTATGGACAGTCAGCCCCAGCATTTT
NA	TRBV5-1	NA	TRBJ1-2	15	CASSLDPDANYGYTF	TGCGCCAGCAGCTTGGATCCCGACGCGAACTATGGCTACACCTTC
TRBD1	TRBV20-1	NA	TRBJ1-6	18	CSASRRTGVSSYNSPLHF	TGCAGTGCTAGTCGAAGGACAGGGGTGAGCTCCTATAATTCACCCCTCCACTTT
NA	TRBV7-9	few	TRBJ2-7	13	CASKGGRANHQYF	TGTGCCAGCAAGGGGGGCAGGGCCAACCACCAGTACTTC
NA	TRBV7-8	NA	TRBJ2-7	19	CASSLALGSGALDSYEQYF	TGTGCCAGCAGCTTAGCGCTGGGTTCCGGGGCACTGGACTCCTACGAGCAGTACTTC
TRBD1	TRBV7-9	NA	TRBJ1-6	16	CASSLGGGQGYSPLHF	TGTGCCAGCAGCTTAGGGGGCGGACAGGGATATTCACCCCTCCACTTT
NA	TRBV2	NA	TRBJ1-3	16	CASKGSTFSSGNTIYF	TGTGCCAGCAAGGGATCCACCTTCAGCTCTGGAAACACCATATATTTT
TRBD1	TRBV7-4	NA	TRBJ2-5	16	CASSWGPGTGEETQYF	TGTGCCAGCAGCTGGGGTCCCGGGACAGGCGAAGAGACCCAGTACTTC